These 23 T cell receptor beta chains were sequenced from one sample in a study of blood T cell repertoires in COVID-19. TCRdb's table, derived via immunoSEQ multiplex PCR, lists solely in-frame clones and lacks some. The data contain under 300,000 clones, almost 90% of them singletons. Specimen: peripheral blood. The receptors derive from a woman aged 60 to 75 with COVID-19, enrolled during active disease.

The chain joins TRBV19 to TRBJ1-3, with 7 bases that match TRBD1. Germline V gives CDR1 LNHDA, CDR2 SQIVND (reference sequence). V shed 3 bases, J shed 2 bases, and the junction held 4 bases outside the gene matches. This CDR3 is 15 amino acids long. The chain's CDR3 is CASSIRQGAGNTIYF. The CDR3 DNA sequence: TGTGCCAGTAGTATCCGACAGGGTGCTGGAAACACCATATATTTT.

This chain links TRBV29-1 with TRBJ2-4; TRBD2 matches at 11 bases. Per germline, CDR1 SQVTM and CDR2 ANQGSEA. V was pared by 4 bases and J by 1 base, with 6 bases of the junction left unmatched. The CDR3 extends over 16 amino acids. DNA for the CDR3: TGCAGCGTTGTAGCGGGGGGGCCGGTGGCCAAAAACATTCAGTACTTC. Its translation: CSVVAGGPVAKNIQYF.

This clone was counted a few times. The rearrangement links TRBV12-3 or TRBV12-4 to TRBJ1-6; no clear D gene. Trimming removed 3 bases at V and 10 bases at J, with 10 bases between. The CDR3 sequence is 13 residues long. DNA for the CDR3: TGTGCCAGCAGTTTGAAAGGAGACTCACCCCTCCACTTT. This translates into CASSLKGDSPLHF.

The chain employs TRBV3-1 (or the pseudogene TRBV3-2) and TRBJ2-7, with 7 bases aligning to TRBD1. This CDR3 has 15 residues. Trimming took 1 base from V and 2 from J; bases not matched to a gene: 5. The germline V gene encodes CDR1 LGHDT and CDR2 YNNKEL (reference sequence). The CDR3 nucleotides are TGTGCCAGCAGCCAAGGACAGGGCCAAACCTACGAGCAGTACTTC. Amino acids: CASSQGQGQTYEQYF.

This rearrangement joins TRBV6-5 to TRBJ2-2; D not certain. The CDR3 contains 12 residues. Germline loops: CDR1 MNHEY, CDR2 SVGAGI. The V and J ends lost 5 bases and 2 bases respectively, with 3 bases between them. CDR3 loop: CASSRNTGELFF. DNA for the CDR3: TGTGCCAGCAGTCGTAACACCGGGGAGCTGTTTTTT.

The V and J genes are TRBV6-4 and TRBJ1-6; tentatively, D is TRBD1 (5 bases). Germline V gives CDR1 MRHNA, CDR2 SNTAGT. V lost 3 bases to trimming and J lost 7 bases, with 13 bases between them. This CDR3 region has 15 residues. CDR3: CASSEVFGGNSPLHF. The CDR3 DNA follows: TGTGCCAGCAGTGAGGTTTTCGGGGGGAATTCACCCCTCCACTTT.

This chain links TRBV7-3 with TRBJ1-2; possible D gene TRBD1, 5 bases. Trimming pared 2 bases from V and 4 bases from J, leaving 17 bases between. The germline CDR1 and CDR2 sequences are SGHTA and FQGTGA. The CDR3 has 16 residues. The CDR3 DNA is TGTGCCAGCAGCTTACAGGGCCGGGACTTCGGCTATGGCTACACCTTC. It codes for CASSLQGRDFGYGYTF.

The rearrangement links TRBV9 to TRBJ1-1; 7 bases align to TRBD1. V shed 1 base, J shed 0 bases, and the junction held 6 bases outside the gene matches. This CDR3 is built from 16 residues. CDR1 is SGDLS and CDR2 is YYNGEE in the germline V gene. The CDR3 region has the DNA TGTGCCAGCAGCGTAACCCCGACAGGGATGAACACTGAAGCTTTCTTT. It translates to CASSVTPTGMNTEAFF.

The chain recombines TRBV7-9 with TRBJ2-5, with TRBD2 as a possible D gene (6 bases). V was shortened by 0 bases and J by 4 bases, with 15 bases between the two germline ends. In germline, CDR1 is SEHNR, CDR2 FQNEAQ (reference sequence). The CDR3 contains 16 residues. The DNA of the CDR3 is TGTGCCAGCAGCTTAGCCCGCGGAGGGGCTGGAGAGACCCAGTACTTC. It specifies CASSLARGGAGETQYF.

The rearrangement links TRBV28 to TRBJ2-7, with a tentative D call TRBD2 (6 bases). CDR1 and CDR2 from the germline V gene are MDHEN and SYDVKM. The CDR3 spans 12 residues. Written as DNA, the CDR3 is TGTAAGGCAGGCGGGATATTGGGCGAGCAGTACTTC. Protein sequence: CKAGGILGEQYF.

The rearrangement joins TRBV28 to TRBJ1-5, with D hard to call. The CDR3 has 15 amino acids. The V gene's germline CDR1 is MDHEN and CDR2 SYDVKM. The V gene lost 6 bases and the J gene lost 2 bases, with 14 bases spanning the gap. The CDR3 here is CASSTIAGGNQPQHF. DNA of the CDR3: TGTGCCAGCAGCACAATAGCCGGAGGCAATCAGCCCCAGCATTTT.

V is TRBV27 and J is TRBJ1-1, with a tentative D call TRBD1 (6 bases). With 2 bases removed from V and 0 bases from J, the gap between germline ends came to 7 bases. The germline CDR1 and CDR2 sequences are MNHEY and SMNVEV (reference sequence). CDR3 length: 14 residues. The CDR3 nucleotides are TGTGCCAGCAGTTTACAGGGGATGAACACTGAAGCTTTCTTT. Translated, it gives CASSLQGMNTEAFF.

This clone showed up just a few times. This chain joins TRBV4-1 and TRBJ1-4; the D is unclear. Trimming removed 5 bases from V and 6 bases from J, with 13 bases in between. The CDR3 contains 14 residues. In germline, CDR1 is MGHRA, CDR2 YSYEKL. Written as DNA, the CDR3 is TGCGCCAGCAGCGGGTCGAGGGCTGATGAAAAACTGTTTTTT. Translating gives CASSGSRADEKLFF.

This clone was seen once. The gene calls are TRBV6-6 and TRBJ2-5; D is perhaps TRBD1 (6 bases). Germline CDR1 reads MNHNY; CDR2 reads SVGAGI (reference sequence). Trimming pared 6 bases from V and 5 bases from J, leaving 16 bases between. The CDR3 has 14 amino acids. The CDR3 DNA is TGTGCCAGCAGCCGAAACAGGGTACGGGAGACCCAGTACTTC. It yields the protein CASSRNRVRETQYF.

V is TRBV5-6 and J is TRBJ2-2, with 8 bases that match TRBD2. The germline CDR1 and CDR2 sequences are SGHDT and YYEEEE. V shed 1 base, J shed 3 bases, and the junction held 8 bases outside the gene matches. The CDR3 spans 17 residues. CDR3 region: CASSLYASGPYTGELFF. The DNA of the CDR3 is TGTGCCAGCAGCTTGTACGCTAGCGGGCCATACACCGGGGAGCTGTTTTTT.

This chain connects TRBV6-6 to TRBJ1-3; D not resolved. Germline loops: CDR1 MNHNY, CDR2 SVGAGI (reference sequence). The V end lost 2 bases, the J end lost 0 bases, and 11 bases lay between the germline ends. The CDR3 is made up of 16 amino acids. The CDR3 DNA reads as TGTGCCAGCAGTTACGGCAGGCTGAGCTCTGGAAACACCATATATTTT. As protein: CASSYGRLSSGNTIYF.

The chain couples TRBV27 to TRBJ1-2; tentative D call: TRBD1 (5 bases). CDR1 is MNHEY, CDR2 SMNVEV, per germline (reference sequence). The CDR3 is made up of 14 amino acids. Trimming stripped 4 bases from V and 4 bases from J, with 13 bases between. CDR3 bases: TGTGCCAGCAGTTCAGGGTTTAATATCTATGGCTACACCTTC. It is translated as CASSSGFNIYGYTF.

J is TRBJ1-2 and V is TRBV19; D perhaps matches TRBD1 (5 bases). Deletions cut 5 bases from V and 7 bases from J, with 14 bases between. Germline V CDR1 and CDR2: LNHDA, SQIVND (reference sequence). The CDR3 runs 13 residues. The CDR3: CASSLSIGGGYTF. The CDR3 DNA is TGTGCCAGTAGTCTTTCTATCGGGGGTGGCTACACCTTC.

V and J are TRBV4-3 and TRBJ1-4; the D gene is possibly TRBD1 (5 bases). Trimming took off 0 bases at V and 4 bases at J, with 9 bases between the two ends. CDR3 size: 15 residues. Germline V gene data show CDR1 as LGHNA and CDR2 as YSLEER. The DNA for the CDR3 is TGCGCCAGCAGCCAAGAGCAGGGATTTAATGAAAAACTGTTTTTT. As protein: CASSQEQGFNEKLFF.

The chain recombines TRBV6-2 or TRBV6-3 with TRBJ1-1, with a tentative D call TRBD1 (5 bases). This CDR3 has 13 residues. Germline V gene data show CDR1 as MNHEY and CDR2 as SVGEGT. V was cut by 3 bases and J by 7 bases, with 12 bases left in between. CDR3 in DNA: TGTGCCAGCAGTTATCAGGGTACCCTTGAAGCTTTCTTT. Residues: CASSYQGTLEAFF.

This clone was seen a single time. The J gene is TRBJ1-3, the V gene TRBV10-3, with D possibly TRBD1 on 5 matching bases. This CDR3 is built from 14 residues. From germline, CDR1 is ENHRY and CDR2 SYGVKD. Trimming took 10 bases from V and 1 from J, leaving 14 bases between them. CDR3 in amino acids: CATTYSGSGNTIYF. The CDR3 DNA follows: TGTGCCACGACATACTCAGGGTCTGGAAACACCATATATTTT.

The rearrangement uses TRBV29-1 and TRBJ2-1; TRBD1 is a possible D gene (6 bases). CDR3 length: 13 amino acids. Germline CDR1 SQVTM, CDR2 ANQGSEA. Trimming took 7 bases from V and 1 from J, leaving 11 bases between them. The CDR3 sequence: CSASGASYNEQFF. CDR3 nucleotide sequence: TGCAGCGCCTCAGGGGCATCCTACAATGAGCAGTTCTTC.

The chain links TRBV12-5 to TRBJ2-3; TRBD1 agrees at 8 bases. The CDR3 contains 12 residues. Germline V CDR1 and CDR2: LGHNT, FRNRAP. CDR3 residues: CGSRGLGDTQYF. CDR3 in DNA: TGTGGTTCCAGGGGGCTAGGGGATACGCAGTATTTT.